This TCR beta chain is drawn from a study of T-cell memory formation after mild COVID-19. In the study overall: Largely donor-specific sequence clusters came from a couple of donors. Study-level points and caveats: There were some responding clones in pre-infection memory, which suggested that cross-reactive memory had joined. Among CD4+ contracting clones, most were CM and EM, and CD8+ ones EMRA. While clones contracting from day 15 to 85 were balanced between CD4 and CD8, later expanders leaned CD4+.

A word on this clonotype: The antigen is undetermined.

Each CDR3 protein gets one entry after TCRdb re-called the 5' RACE reads with MiXCR. The sample shows around 320,000 distinct CDR3 sequences, roughly a fifth of them seen only once. The CDR3 consists of 15 residues. V was trimmed by 2 bases and J by 4 bases, leaving 12 bases between them. Germline V gene lookup returns CDR1 MGHRA and CDR2 YSYEKL. The source of this sequence is a man younger than 30 who had mild COVID-19 (a few samples of this study predate the infection). Cell type and time point are not known. Sequencing input: PBMCs or a T cell subset sorted from them (not recorded which). J is TRBJ1-5 and V is TRBV4-1, with a possible D match to TRBD1 (5 bases). In nucleotides, the CDR3 is TGCGCCAGCAGCCAACCAGGGCAATCAAATCAGCCCCAGCATTTT. Amino acids: CASSQPGQSNQPQHF.